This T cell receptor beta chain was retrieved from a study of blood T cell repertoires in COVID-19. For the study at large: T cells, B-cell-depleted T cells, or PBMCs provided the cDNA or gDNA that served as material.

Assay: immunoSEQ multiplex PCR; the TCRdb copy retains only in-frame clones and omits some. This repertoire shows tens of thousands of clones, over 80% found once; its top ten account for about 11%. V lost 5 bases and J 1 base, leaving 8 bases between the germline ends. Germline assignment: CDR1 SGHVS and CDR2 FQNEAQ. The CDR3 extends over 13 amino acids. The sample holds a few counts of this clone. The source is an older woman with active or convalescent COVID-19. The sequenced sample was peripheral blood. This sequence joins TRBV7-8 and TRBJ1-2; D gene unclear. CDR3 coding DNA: TGTGCCAGCAGCACCGGGAGTAACTATGGCTACACCTTC. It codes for CASSTGSNYGYTF.